The next 3 T cell receptor beta chains were all read from a single sample in a study of regulatory T cells in long-lasting Graves disease. TCR beta libraries were built with iRepertoire HTBI primers and Arm-PCR of CDR3 regions. TCRdb ran MiXCR on the multiplex PCR reads and lists one entry per CDR3 protein. The sample lists roughly 420,000 distinct CDR3 sequences, roughly 15% occurring once. Time point indicated: newly diagnosed GD, antithyroid drugs for less than 3 months. The TCR library used RNA extracted from PBMCs. These data were likewise used in another study, on T cells in Graves' hyperthyroidism and ophthalmopathy.

The material sequenced was peripheral blood mononuclear cells (PBMCs), taken at new diagnosis, from a patient treated with antithyroid drugs. All receptors derive from a woman aged 30 to 39 with Graves disease.

This clonotype was seen many times. The CDR3 loop is CASTPRLGSSYEQYF. In DNA, the CDR3 is TGTGCCAGCACCCCCAGGTTGGGGAGCTCCTACGAGCAGTACTTC. The chain has TRBV2 and TRBJ2-7; D may be TRBD2 (5 bases). The CDR3 extends over 15 amino acids. Deletions cut 7 bases from V and 0 bases from J, with 16 bases between. CDR1 is SNHLY, CDR2 FYNNEI, per germline. The full variable domain, in which reference TRBV2 and TRBJ2-7 provide the parts outside the CDR3, is EPEVTQTPSHQVTQMGQEVILRCVPISNHLYFYWYRQILGQKVEFLVSFYNNEISEKSEIFDDQFSVERPDGSNFTLKIRSTKLEDSAMYFCASTPRLGSSYEQYFGPGTRLTVT.

This clonotype was counted a few times. Written as DNA, the CDR3 is TGCGCCAGCAGTGATCTACTGACGGGCAGGTGGAACACTGAAGCTTTCTTT. It codes for CASSDLLTGRWNTEAFF. The rearrangement joins TRBV10-2 to TRBJ1-1; unclear D gene. The CDR3 is made up of 17 amino acids. The germline V and J ends were trimmed by 3 bases and 1 base, with 18 bases remaining between them. CDR1 is WSHSY, CDR2 SAAADI, per germline.

Ten or more counts support this clonotype. At one boundary the junction diverges from the germline segment, which might be a read error. The chain combines TRBV18 with TRBJ1-5; tentatively, D is TRBD1 (5 bases). This CDR3 spans 16 amino acids. The germline V gene encodes CDR1 KGHSH and CDR2 LQKENI. For the CDR3, the DNA is TGTGCCAGCGCACCGGGGCTCACAGAAATCAATCAGCCCCAGCATTTT. The encoded protein is CASAPGLTEINQPQHF.